Following are 29 T cell receptor beta chains from one sample sequenced in a study of long-term antiretroviral therapy in people with HIV. Researchers report immunoSEQ v3.0 was run at survey level. Measured with immunoSEQ multiplex PCR; TCRdb has only the in-frame clones, and not every one. The profile shows 15,000 to 25,000 clones, 75% to 95% of them singletons. The sample was unsorted PBMCs, taken 4.4 years before starting antiretroviral therapy. The source is a woman younger than 45 with HIV.

The rearrangement joins TRBV7-2 to TRBJ2-3; TRBD2 might be the D (5 bases). This CDR3 spans 14 amino acids. The V gene lost 6 bases and the J gene lost 0 bases, with 10 bases spanning the gap. The germline CDR1 and CDR2 sequences are SGHTA and FQGNSA. The CDR3 sequence is CASRIEGSTDTQYF. The CDR3 region has the DNA TGTGCCAGCAGAATAGAGGGCAGCACAGATACGCAGTATTTT.

This clone was observed a few times. V is TRBV5-1 and J is TRBJ2-3; no firm D call. V lost 1 base, J lost 7 bases, and 25 bases lay in between. Germline CDR1 is SGHRS and CDR2 is YFSETQ. The CDR3 consists of 18 residues. The CDR3 loop reads CASSLNPTEGPPMNTQYF. The DNA of the CDR3 is TGCGCCAGCAGCTTGAATCCGACCGAAGGCCCCCCAATGAATACGCAGTATTTT. Complete variable domain (other parts from reference TRBV5-1 and TRBJ2-3): KAGVTQTPRYLIKTRGQQVTLSCSPISGHRSVSWYQQTPGQGLQFLFEYFSETQRNKGNFPGRFSGRQFSNSRSEMNVSTLELGDSALYLCASSLNPTEGPPMNTQYFGPGTRLTVL.

CDR3 protein: CASSSGLAGAGTDTQYF. The DNA for the CDR3 is TGCGCCAGCAGCTCCGGACTAGCGGGGGCCGGCACAGATACGCAGTATTTT. This chain links TRBV5-1 with TRBJ2-3; 13 bases match TRBD2. Germline CDR1 SGHRS, CDR2 YFSETQ. The CDR3 totals 17 residues. V shed 3 bases and J 1 base; nucleotides not matched to a gene: 5. Using reference TRBV5-1 and TRBJ2-3 for the parts outside the CDR3, the full variable domain is KAGVTQTPRYLIKTRGQQVTLSCSPISGHRSVSWYQQTPGQGLQFLFEYFSETQRNKGNFPGRFSGRQFSNSRSEMNVSTLELGDSALYLCASSSGLAGAGTDTQYFGPGTRLTVL.

The chain joins TRBV30 to TRBJ2-7, with 7 bases that match TRBD2. Per the germline V gene, CDR1 is GTSNPN and CDR2 is SVGIG (reference sequence). The CDR3 is 15 residues long. V lost 3 bases to trimming and J lost 3 bases; unmatched junction nucleotides: 11. CDR3 sequence (DNA): TGTGCCTGGAGGGGGAAGAGGCTAGCGGTCTACGAGCAGTACTTC. Translation: CAWRGKRLAVYEQYF. The full variable domain, in which reference TRBV30 and TRBJ2-7 provide the parts outside the CDR3, is SQTIHQWPATLVQPVGSPLSLECTVEGTSNPNLYWYRQAAGRGLQLLFYSVGIGQISSEVPQNLSASRPQDRQFILSSKKLLLSDSGFYLCAWRGKRLAVYEQYFGPGTRLTVT.

This clone was detected only once. The chain links TRBV11-3 to TRBJ2-7; D ambiguous. The CDR3 has 15 amino acids. The germline V and J ends were trimmed by 5 bases and 3 bases, with 17 bases remaining between them. Germline values: CDR1 SGHNT, CDR2 YENEEA. The CDR3 is CASSPNDGQNYEQYF. CDR3 in DNA: TGTGCCAGCAGCCCCAATGACGGGCAGAACTACGAGCAGTACTTC.

J is TRBJ2-7 and V is TRBV7-9; 9 bases line up with TRBD1. The ends lost 5 bases at V and 3 bases at J; junction bases unmatched: 5. CDR3 length equals 14 residues. Germline values: CDR1 SEHNR, CDR2 FQNEAQ (reference sequence). Here the CDR3 reads CASSPTGGDYEQYF. CDR3 DNA sequence: TGTGCCAGCAGCCCGACAGGGGGTGACTACGAGCAGTACTTC.

The chain uses TRBV2 and TRBJ2-7; tentative D call: TRBD1 (6 bases). The V gene lost 2 bases and the J gene lost 4 bases, with 18 bases spanning the gap. Germline lookup yields CDR1 SNHLY and CDR2 FYNNEI. The CDR3 length is 16 residues. Written as DNA, the CDR3 is TGTGCCAGCAGTGAACAGACCATCCGGGACAATTACGAGCAGTACTTC. This encodes CASSEQTIRDNYEQYF.

The CDR3 nucleotides are TGTGCCAGCAGAGACAAGGTCTGGGAGACCCAGTACTTC. Its translation is CASRDKVWETQYF. The V and J genes are TRBV2 and TRBJ2-5; no clear D. Trimming shortened V by 6 bases and J by 5 bases, and 13 bases separated the two germline ends. There are 13 residues in the CDR3. From germline, CDR1 is SNHLY and CDR2 FYNNEI.

This chain links TRBV5-1 with TRBJ2-2; a possible D gene is TRBD2 (5 bases). Germline V gene data show CDR1 as SGHRS and CDR2 as YFSETQ. The CDR3 has 15 residues. Between the trimmed V and J ends, which lost 2 bases and 1 base, there was a span of 9 bases. CDR3 DNA sequence: TGCGCCAGCAGCTTATTACGGGAGAACACCGGGGAGCTGTTTTTT. This codes for CASSLLRENTGELFF.

V usage is TRBV2 and J usage is TRBJ1-2, with D unclear. The ends were cut back, 4 bases at V and 2 bases at J, with 8 bases in the middle. The CDR3 contains 13 residues. Germline CDR1 reads SNHLY; CDR2 reads FYNNEI. The CDR3 protein is CASSVGQNYGYTF. In nucleotides, the CDR3 is TGTGCCAGCAGTGTCGGGCAGAACTATGGCTACACCTTC. Complete variable domain (other parts from reference TRBV2 and TRBJ1-2): EPEVTQTPSHQVTQMGQEVILRCVPISNHLYFYWYRQILGQKVEFLVSFYNNEISEKSEIFDDQFSVERPDGSNFTLKIRSTKLEDSAMYFCASSVGQNYGYTFGSGTRLTVV.

V usage is TRBV18 and J usage is TRBJ2-2; TRBD2 is a possible D gene (5 bases). This CDR3 is 14 amino acids long. V lost 3 bases to trimming and J lost 5 bases, with 10 bases between them. Germline CDR1 reads KGHSH; CDR2 reads LQKENI. In DNA, the CDR3 is TGTGCCAGCTCACCCCGGGGTATAACCGGGGAGCTGTTTTTT. Translated, it gives CASSPRGITGELFF.

The chain uses TRBV7-2 and TRBJ1-2; no clear D gene. This CDR3 has 11 amino acids. V was trimmed by 9 bases and J by 4 bases, leaving 9 bases between them. CDR1 is SGHTA, CDR2 FQGNSA, per germline. The CDR3 DNA reads TGTGCCAGGCGCGGGGTCTATGGCTACACCTTC. Protein: CARRGVYGYTF.

This chain uses TRBV10-3 with TRBJ1-2, with D unresolved. The length of the CDR3 is 14 residues. Germline loops: CDR1 ENHRY, CDR2 SYGVKD. Deletions cut 6 bases from V and 5 bases from J, with 16 bases between. Written as DNA, the CDR3 is TGTGCCATCAGGGAGATGAGCGAAGGATATGGCTACACCTTC. Translation gives CAIREMSEGYGYTF.

This clone was picked up a small number of times. The chain uses TRBV7-9 and TRBJ2-7; 8 bases fit TRBD2. Germline V gene lookup returns CDR1 SEHNR and CDR2 FQNEAQ (reference sequence). The CDR3 runs to 14 residues. V shed 5 bases, J shed 4 bases, and the junction held 7 bases outside the gene matches. CDR3 nucleotide sequence: TGTGCCAGCAGCCCAACGGGCGGGGGGTACGAGCAGTACTTC. It is translated as CASSPTGGGYEQYF.

The chain joins TRBV7-8 to TRBJ2-5; D is possibly TRBD2 (5 bases). Germline V gene data show CDR1 as SGHVS and CDR2 as FQNEAQ. Between the trimmed V and J ends, which lost 5 bases and 5 bases, there was a span of 9 bases. This CDR3 comprises 12 residues. CDR3: CASSPRGETQYF. Here the CDR3 DNA reads TGTGCCAGCAGCCCGCGCGGGGAGACCCAGTACTTC. Based on the CDR3 plus reference TRBV7-8 and TRBJ2-5, the full variable domain is GAGVSQSPRYKVAKRGQDVALRCDPISGHVSLFWYQQALGQGPEFLTYFQNEAQLDKSGLPSDRFFAERPEGSVSTLKIQRTQQEDSAVYLCASSPRGETQYFGPGTRLLVL.

This chain links TRBV19 with TRBJ2-1, with 9 bases lining up with TRBD2. Looked up from germline, CDR1 is LNHDA and CDR2 is SQIVND (reference sequence). J was trimmed by 7 bases and V by 6 bases; bases with no gene match: 10. The CDR3 spans 15 residues. This CDR3 reads CASSPGLAGLNEQFF. CDR3 sequence (DNA): TGTGCCAGTAGCCCGGGACTAGCAGGCCTAAATGAGCAGTTCTTC.

This sequence joins TRBV7-9 and TRBJ2-5, with TRBD2 identical over 7 bases. This CDR3 is 14 amino acids long. The V segment lost 5 bases and the J segment 1 base; nucleotides outside the gene matches: 4. Germline V gene data show CDR1 as SEHNR and CDR2 as FQNEAQ (reference sequence). The CDR3 DNA sequence: TGTGCCAGCAGCGGGCGGGGGACCCAAGAGACCCAGTACTTC. Translating it yields CASSGRGTQETQYF.

The rearrangement uses TRBV30 and TRBJ1-2; D is unresolved. The germline V gene has CDR1 GTSNPN and CDR2 SVGIG (reference sequence). This CDR3 region has 14 residues. V lost 2 bases to trimming and J lost 0 bases, with 10 bases between them. The CDR3 nucleotides read TGTGCCTGGAGTCCCATGGGGACTAACTATGGCTACACCTTC. Translated: CAWSPMGTNYGYTF.

The rearrangement joins TRBV19 to TRBJ2-7; 7 nucleotides agree with TRBD1. Germline trimming cut 5 bases from V and 5 bases from J; bases unmatched to any gene: 6. The V gene's germline CDR1 is LNHDA and CDR2 SQIVND (reference sequence). The CDR3 has 13 residues. The CDR3 DNA is TGTGCCAGTAGTCCCCACAGGGGAAACGAGCAGTACTTC. It specifies CASSPHRGNEQYF.

This chain links TRBV18 with TRBJ2-2; D is ambiguous. Between the trimmed V and J ends, which lost 3 bases and 0 bases, there was a span of 11 bases. The length of the CDR3 is 16 residues. Germline CDR1 KGHSH, CDR2 LQKENI. The CDR3 region is CASSPNRIANTGELFF. In nucleotides, the CDR3 is TGTGCCAGCTCACCGAACAGAATCGCGAACACCGGGGAGCTGTTTTTT.

The CDR3 DNA sequence: TGTGCCAGCTCACCAACGCCGGAATCTAACCCTGCCACCTACTTC. Translation gives CASSPTPESNPATYF. The V gene is TRBV18, the J gene TRBJ2-7, with D uncertain. Looked up from germline, CDR1 is KGHSH and CDR2 is LQKENI. This CDR3 region has 15 residues. V was shortened by 2 bases and J by 13 bases, with 24 bases between the two germline ends.

The genes are TRBV7-9 and TRBJ2-2; 14 nucleotides line up with TRBD2. The V gene's germline CDR1 is SEHNR and CDR2 FQNEAQ (reference sequence). The J segment lost 3 bases and the V segment lost 0 bases, leaving 6 bases of the junction unmatched. The CDR3 sequence is 19 residues long. CDR3 protein: CASSLAGLAGGDDTGELFF. The CDR3 DNA follows: TGTGCCAGCAGCTTAGCAGGACTAGCGGGGGGCGATGACACCGGGGAGCTGTTTTTT.

This rearrangement joins TRBV7-2 to TRBJ2-3; 10 nucleotides align to TRBD2. CDR1 and CDR2 from the germline V gene are SGHTA and FQGNSA. V lost 6 bases, J lost 4 bases, and 13 bases stayed unmatched. The CDR3 sequence is 17 residues long. CDR3 coding DNA: TGTGCCAGCAGAAAGTTAATGAGCGGGGGGGGCGCAGATACGCAGTATTTT. It yields the protein CASRKLMSGGGADTQYF.

V usage is TRBV30 and J usage is TRBJ2-1, with D unresolved. The CDR3 length is 12 residues. V was shortened by 0 bases and J by 6 bases, with 6 bases between the two germline ends. Germline CDR1 GTSNPN, CDR2 SVGIG (reference sequence). Here the CDR3 DNA reads TGTGCCTGGAGTGTCGGGTCCAATGAGCAGTTCTTC. Its translation is CAWSVGSNEQFF.

The chain joins TRBV27 to TRBJ2-1, with D unclear. Germline-derived CDR1 and CDR2 are MNHEY and SMNVEV (reference sequence). The ends were cut back, 0 bases at V and 5 bases at J, with 5 bases in the middle. CDR3 length equals 13 residues. The CDR3 reads CASSLSRDNEQFF. CDR3 nucleotides: TGTGCCAGCAGTTTATCGAGAGACAATGAGCAGTTCTTC.

The gene calls are TRBV10-3 and TRBJ1-1, with 10 bases lining up with TRBD1. The germline CDR1 and CDR2 sequences are ENHRY and SYGVKD. The CDR3 runs 18 residues. Losses at the gene ends were 5 bases for V and 1 base for J; bases not matched to a gene: 13. CDR3 in DNA: TGTGCCATCAGTCGTAAACGGGACAGGGGAAGAGGGAACACTGAAGCTTTCTTT. Its protein product is CAISRKRDRGRGNTEAFF.

V is TRBV2 and J is TRBJ2-1, with 11 nucleotides matching TRBD2. Germline V gene sequence: CDR1 SNHLY, CDR2 FYNNEI. V lost 4 bases, J lost 4 bases, and 9 bases stayed unmatched. The length of the CDR3 is 17 residues. CDR3 in amino acids: CASSGLAGSRSYNEQFF. CDR3 bases: TGTGCCAGCAGTGGACTAGCGGGGAGCAGATCGTACAATGAGCAGTTCTTC.

J is TRBJ2-1 and V is TRBV5-4, with 14 bases identical to TRBD2. Germline CDR1 SGHNT, CDR2 YYREEE (reference sequence). The length of the CDR3 is 17 residues. After removal of 6 bases from V and 5 bases from J, the junction contained 10 bases not matched to a gene. CDR3 sequence: CASTGTSGGPSDNEQFF. CDR3 nucleotides: TGTGCCAGCACCGGGACTAGCGGGGGCCCTTCGGACAATGAGCAGTTCTTC.

CDR3 protein: CASSQDRGQATGELFF. CDR3 sequence (DNA): TGCGCCAGCAGCCAAGATAGAGGGCAGGCCACCGGGGAGCTGTTTTTT. This rearrangement joins TRBV4-3 to TRBJ2-2; D possibly corresponds to TRBD2 (5 bases). This CDR3 region has 16 residues. The ends were cut back, 0 bases at V and 4 bases at J, with 12 bases in the middle. Germline loops: CDR1 LGHNA, CDR2 YSLEER.